The 27 T cell receptor beta chains below all came from one sample that was sequenced in a study of cytomegalovirus exposure and HLA in healthy donors. Vbeta (60) and Jbeta (13) primers were used in the PCR. Repertoires were generated with immunoSEQ multiplex PCR, while TCRdb's copy carries only in-frame clones and drops some. Of around 19,000 clones listed, around 80% were seen once; the top ten hold about 21%. The sequenced sample was PBMCs. The receptor source for this set is a human donor in good health.

The CDR3 nucleotides are TGTGCCAGTAGTATGGGGTCGGGAAACCGCTACGAGCAGTACTTC. As protein: CASSMGSGNRYEQYF. The chain employs TRBV19 and TRBJ2-7, with D possibly TRBD2 on 5 matching bases. Deletions cut 3 bases from V and 3 bases from J, with 15 bases between. This CDR3 region has 15 residues. Germline assignment: CDR1 LNHDA and CDR2 SQIVND (reference sequence).

To note about this clone: As the CDR3 is not closed by the conserved phenylalanine or tryptophan, this likely results from a read error. This chain links TRBV19 with TRBJ2-3; a possible D gene is TRBD1 (7 bases). From germline, CDR1 is LNHDA and CDR2 SQIVND (reference sequence). Deletions cut 0 bases from V and 2 bases from J, with 12 bases between. The CDR3 extends over 16 amino acids. The CDR3 coding sequence is TGTGCCAGTAGTATAGAGACAGGGACTTACACAGATACGCAGTATTCT. This gives the protein CASSIETGTYTDTQYS.

The CDR3 loop is CASSLTRAARYEQYF. The DNA of the CDR3 is TGTGCCAGCAGTTTAACGAGGGCGGCTCGCTACGAGCAGTACTTC. The chain carries TRBV28 and TRBJ2-7; TRBD2 is a possible D gene (5 bases). Between the trimmed V and J ends, which lost 2 bases and 3 bases, there was a span of 14 bases. The germline V gene encodes CDR1 MDHEN and CDR2 SYDVKM. This CDR3 has 15 residues. The variable domain in full, with the rest retrieved from reference TRBV28 and TRBJ2-7, is DVKVTQSSRYLVKRTGEKVFLECVQDMDHENMFWYRQDPGLGLRLIYFSYDVKMKEKGDIPEGYSVSREKKERFSLILESASTNQTSMYLCASSLTRAARYEQYFGPGTRLTVT.

This rearrangement joins TRBV7-6 to TRBJ1-6, with D possibly being TRBD1 (5 bases). The CDR3 extends over 14 amino acids. Germline CDR1 and CDR2: SGHVS and FNYEAQ. Trimming cost V 0 bases and J 8 bases, with 8 bases left between them. The CDR3 DNA is TGTGCCAGCAGCTTAGCAGGGGCGGATTCACCCCTCCACTTT. Translation gives CASSLAGADSPLHF.

This chain uses TRBV30 with TRBJ1-2; D perhaps matches TRBD1 (6 bases). The CDR3 length is 15 residues. Trimming took off 0 bases at V and 4 bases at J, with 15 bases between the two ends. The germline CDR1 and CDR2 sequences are GTSNPN and SVGIG (reference sequence). CDR3 bases: TGTGCCTGGAGTGTACAGGCAGGGGTGGGCTATGGCTACACCTTC. Protein: CAWSVQAGVGYGYTF.

V gene TRBV21-1 combines with J gene TRBJ1-5; the table's TRBD1 call for D was not verified on the DNA. TRBV21-1 is deemed a pseudogene. This CDR3 has 18 amino acids. The CDR3 sequence is CASSLDRGLGERDQPQHF. CDR3 DNA: TGTGCCAGCAGCCTGGACAGGGGGCTCGGGGAAAGGGATCAGCCCCAGCATTTT.

The genes are TRBV19 and TRBJ2-7; TRBD2 matches 13 bases. Germline lookup yields CDR1 LNHDA and CDR2 SQIVND (reference sequence). The V and J ends lost 10 bases and 6 bases, in that order; junction bases with no gene match: 12. The CDR3 is 15 residues long. CDR3 residues: CATRTGTSGKAEQYF. CDR3 coding DNA: TGTGCCACCAGGACCGGGACTAGCGGGAAGGCCGAGCAGTACTTC. The variable domain in full, completed from reference TRBV19 and TRBJ2-7, reads DGGITQSPKYLFRKEGQNVTLSCEQNLNHDAMYWYRQDPGQGLRLIYYSQIVNDFQKGDIAEGYSVSREKKESFPLTVTSAQKNPTAFYLCATRTGTSGKAEQYFGPGTRLTVT.

In DNA form, the CDR3 reads TGTGCCAGCAGTTTCGGAGGCGTTGGGCTCTACGAGCAGTACTTC. Its protein is CASSFGGVGLYEQYF. This chain links TRBV27 with TRBJ2-7; D may be TRBD2 (5 bases). CDR1 MNHEY and CDR2 SMNVEV come from the germline V gene (reference sequence). The V gene lost 3 bases and the J gene lost 3 bases, with 15 bases spanning the gap. This CDR3 spans 15 amino acids.

Only a few counts were recorded for this clone. The chain uses TRBV11-3 and TRBJ1-1; D gene uncertain. This CDR3 spans 14 amino acids. Germline CDR1 reads SGHNT; CDR2 reads YENEEA. The ends were cut back, 1 base at V and 1 base at J, with 7 bases in the middle. The CDR3 DNA reads as TGTGCCAGCAGCTTAGGCCGGGAGAACACTGAAGCTTTCTTT. Its protein is CASSLGRENTEAFF.

V is TRBV5-5 and J is TRBJ2-7, with D maybe TRBD1 (5 bases). CDR1 is SGHKS, CDR2 YYEKEE, per germline (reference sequence). V was cut by 0 bases and J by 5 bases, with 9 bases left in between. This CDR3 has 13 residues. The CDR3 region has the DNA TGTGCCAGCAGCTTGGGGCAGGGCCACGAGCAGTACTTC. It codes for CASSLGQGHEQYF.

The chain uses TRBV27 and TRBJ2-7; 11 bases match TRBD2. CDR1 MNHEY and CDR2 SMNVEV come from the germline V gene (reference sequence). The CDR3 spans 15 residues. With 0 bases clipped from V and 5 bases from J, the junction kept 3 bases outside the gene matches. This CDR3 reads CASSLSGTSGNEQYF. The CDR3 nucleotides read TGTGCCAGCAGTTTATCCGGGACTAGCGGTAACGAGCAGTACTTC.

This CDR3 is CASSTRKTSDEETQYF. Here the CDR3 DNA reads TGCGCCAGCAGCACCAGAAAGACTAGCGATGAAGAGACCCAGTACTTC. The chain has TRBV5-1 and TRBJ2-5, with TRBD2 matching 8 bases. The germline gives CDR1 SGHRS, CDR2 YFSETQ. The length of the CDR3 is 16 residues. J was trimmed by 3 bases and V by 4 bases; bases with no gene match: 11.

This sequence joins TRBV13 and TRBJ1-2, with D perhaps TRBD1 (6 bases). This CDR3 spans 16 amino acids. The germline V gene encodes CDR1 PRHDT and CDR2 FYEKMQ (reference sequence). Trimming took 3 bases from V and 4 from J, leaving 18 bases between them. The CDR3 loop reads CASSFFRQAFGYGYTF. The CDR3 region has the DNA TGTGCCAGCAGCTTCTTCCGACAGGCCTTCGGCTATGGCTACACCTTC.

The rearrangement uses TRBV7-2 and TRBJ1-2; perhaps TRBD1 as D (5 bases). CDR1 SGHTA and CDR2 FQGNSA come from the germline V gene. V was trimmed by 4 bases and J by 6 bases, leaving 12 bases between them. This CDR3 spans 13 amino acids. CDR3 coding DNA: TGTGCCAGCAGCTCCCAGGGAACCCATGGCTACACCTTC. This sequence encodes CASSSQGTHGYTF.

J is TRBJ2-5 and V is TRBV5-5; perhaps TRBD1 as D (6 bases). Per the germline V gene, CDR1 is SGHKS and CDR2 is YYEKEE (reference sequence). V was cut by 3 bases and J by 6 bases, with 12 bases left in between. The CDR3 spans 13 residues. The CDR3 bases are TGTGCCAGCAGCTGGGGGCAGGGAAAGACCCAGTACTTC. Amino acids: CASSWGQGKTQYF.

This clone appeared once. The chain carries TRBV5-1 and TRBJ2-3; D perhaps matches TRBD2 (6 bases). Trimming pared 0 bases from V and 2 bases from J, leaving 10 bases between. The CDR3 has 15 amino acids. Per germline, CDR1 SGHRS and CDR2 YFSETQ. CDR3 coding DNA: TGCGCCAGCAGCTTGGCACCGGGACTCACAGATACGCAGTATTTT. It translates to CASSLAPGLTDTQYF.

J is TRBJ2-7 and V is TRBV5-1, with TRBD1 matching 10 bases. With 2 bases clipped from V and 4 bases from J, the junction kept 3 bases outside the gene matches. The germline CDR1 and CDR2 sequences are SGHRS and YFSETQ. The CDR3 sequence is 14 residues long. The CDR3 sequence is CASSFRQGAYEQYF. The CDR3 nucleotides read TGCGCCAGCAGCTTCCGACAGGGGGCTTACGAGCAGTACTTC. The full variable domain, with the rest looked up from reference TRBV5-1 and TRBJ2-7, is KAGVTQTPRYLIKTRGQQVTLSCSPISGHRSVSWYQQTPGQGLQFLFEYFSETQRNKGNFPGRFSGRQFSNSRSEMNVSTLELGDSALYLCASSFRQGAYEQYFGPGTRLTVT.

The V call is TRBV5-6, the J call TRBJ1-1, with a possible D match to TRBD1 (6 bases). V lost 2 bases to trimming and J lost 6 bases, with 23 bases between them. CDR3 length: 17 amino acids. Per germline, CDR1 SGHDT and CDR2 YYEEEE. For the CDR3, the DNA is TGTGCCAGCAGCTTCATCGGCGTCTGGGGGCGCTTTTCTGAAGCTTTCTTT. It translates to CASSFIGVWGRFSEAFF.

The chain has TRBV9 and TRBJ2-3, with unresolved D. The CDR3 extends over 13 amino acids. Trimming cost V 4 bases and J 5 bases, with 11 bases left between them. CDR1 is SGDLS, CDR2 YYNGEE, per germline. In DNA form, the CDR3 reads TGTGCCAGCAGCCCCCCGGAGCTAGATACGCAGTATTTT. Translating it yields CASSPPELDTQYF. Full variable domain (rest looked up from reference TRBV9 and TRBJ2-3): DSGVTQTPKHLITATGQRVTLRCSPRSGDLSVYWYQQSLDQGLQFLIQYYNGEERAKGNILERFSAQQFPDLHSELNLSSLELGDSALYFCASSPPELDTQYFGPGTRLTVL.

The sample holds one count of this clone. The V call is TRBV28, the J call TRBJ2-7, with D perhaps TRBD1 (6 bases). The CDR3 totals 13 residues. The V end lost 2 bases, the J end lost 4 bases, and 9 bases lay between the germline ends. Germline lookup yields CDR1 MDHEN and CDR2 SYDVKM. The CDR3 coding sequence is TGTGCCAGCAGTTTAACAGGGATATACGAGCAGTACTTC. Its protein product is CASSLTGIYEQYF. Together with reference TRBV28 and TRBJ2-7, the CDR3 gives the full variable domain: DVKVTQSSRYLVKRTGEKVFLECVQDMDHENMFWYRQDPGLGLRLIYFSYDVKMKEKGDIPEGYSVSREKKERFSLILESASTNQTSMYLCASSLTGIYEQYFGPGTRLTVT.

This clone was seen once. The chain is built from TRBV6-5 and TRBJ2-1, with 9 bases aligning to TRBD2. Per germline, CDR1 MNHEY and CDR2 SVGAGI. J gave up 8 bases and V 6 bases, and 8 bases lay outside the gene matches. There are 14 residues in the CDR3. The CDR3 DNA reads TGTGCCAGCAGAGTAGGACTAGCGATCGATGAGCAGTTCTTC. Translation gives CASRVGLAIDEQFF.

J is TRBJ2-5 and V is TRBV7-2; TRBD1 matches at 8 bases. J was trimmed by 4 bases and V by 4 bases; bases with no gene match: 8. This CDR3 contains 15 residues. From germline, CDR1 is SGHTA and CDR2 FQGNSA. CDR3 nucleotide sequence: TGTGCCAGCAGCTCCGCCGGGACAGGCAGAGAGACCCAGTACTTC. Translation: CASSSAGTGRETQYF.

This clone was picked up one time. The J gene is TRBJ1-3, the V gene TRBV19; D uncertain. Germline V gene sequence: CDR1 LNHDA, CDR2 SQIVND (reference sequence). The CDR3 contains 12 residues. The V and J ends lost 7 bases and 1 base respectively, with 5 bases between them. The CDR3 region is CASTPSGNTIYF. In nucleotides, the CDR3 is TGTGCCAGTACTCCGTCTGGAAACACCATATATTTT.

This sequence joins TRBV30 and TRBJ1-1; no definite D call. The length of the CDR3 is 14 residues. Germline values: CDR1 GTSNPN, CDR2 SVGIG (reference sequence). V was cut by 7 bases and J by 0 bases, with 15 bases left in between. Written as DNA, the CDR3 is TGTGCCTCAGTAACGGGTAGAATGAACACTGAAGCTTTCTTT. Translation: CASVTGRMNTEAFF. The full variable domain, in which reference TRBV30 and TRBJ1-1 provide the parts outside the CDR3, is SQTIHQWPATLVQPVGSPLSLECTVEGTSNPNLYWYRQAAGRGLQLLFYSVGIGQISSEVPQNLSASRPQDRQFILSSKKLLLSDSGFYLCASVTGRMNTEAFFGQGTRLTVV.

The gene calls are TRBV9 and TRBJ2-5; 11 bases map to TRBD2. Germline-derived CDR1 and CDR2 are SGDLS and YYNGEE. CDR3 size: 16 residues. Unmatched junction bases numbered 4, after V lost 0 bases and J lost 3 bases. CDR3 in DNA: TGTGCCAGCAGCGTAGGAACTAGCGGGGGTAAAGAGACCCAGTACTTC. Translating it yields CASSVGTSGGKETQYF.

The CDR3 is CASSPDRVRHGYTF. CDR3 in DNA: TGTGCCAGCAGCCCGGACAGGGTTAGACATGGCTACACCTTC. This chain uses TRBV14 with TRBJ1-2; 8 nucleotides agree with TRBD1. This CDR3 has 14 amino acids. With 4 bases clipped from V and 6 bases from J, the junction kept 7 bases outside the gene matches. Germline values: CDR1 SGHDN, CDR2 FVKESK.

The chain links TRBV5-1 to TRBJ2-7; 10 nucleotides line up with TRBD2. Germline V gene sequence: CDR1 SGHRS, CDR2 YFSETQ. The CDR3 has 15 amino acids. V was clipped by 4 bases and J by 2 bases; unmatched bases: 6. CDR3 DNA: TGCGCCAGCAGCCCCGGGACTAGCGACGCCTACGAGCAGTACTTC. Protein sequence: CASSPGTSDAYEQYF.